The entry that follows covers one T cell receptor (beta chain) sequence. The CDR3 loop spans 18 amino acids. Germline assignment: CDR1 MNHNY and CDR2 SVGAGI (reference sequence). V was clipped by 5 bases and J by 4 bases; unmatched bases: 16. These data originate in a study of T cell responses to AZD1222 COVID-19 vaccine. Method: immunoSEQ multiplex PCR; TCRdb's copy keeps in-frame clones and lacks some. Found here are about 180,000 clones, around 90% of them singletons; the top ten hold 1.5% to 2%. This TCR came from an adult in good health. This chain uses TRBV6-6 with TRBJ2-1; 8 nucleotides line up with TRBD2. Sequences were derived from peripheral blood, sampled on day 0 of AZD1222 vaccination. The CDR3 region has the DNA TGTGCCAGCAGTCGAGCGGGAGTGGGGGGAAGGTCGTACAATGAGCAGTTCTTC. The encoded protein is CASSRAGVGGRSYNEQFF.